This record looks at one T cell receptor beta chain sequence and its context. This CDR3 has 12 amino acids. Trimming left V 7 bases short and J 2 bases short, with 8 bases between. CDR1 MGHDK and CDR2 SYGVNS come from the germline V gene. Template material for TCR beta VDJ and CDR3 profiling consisted of genomic DNA. TCRdb reanalysed the reads using MiXCR and keeps one entry per CDR3 protein. Of over 35,000 distinct CDR3 sequences in the sample, about 65% were seen once. These data come from a study of CD8+CD57+ T cells in acquired aplastic anemia. The chain employs TRBV25-1 and TRBJ1-2; D remains ambiguous. The receptor comes from a human donor in good health, serving as a control. The material sequenced was sorted CD4+, CD8+, or CD8+CD57+ T cells (not recorded which) from PBMCs. CDR3 sequence: CASTDGNYGYTF. The CDR3, as DNA: TGTGCCAGCACGGACGGCAACTATGGCTACACCTTC.